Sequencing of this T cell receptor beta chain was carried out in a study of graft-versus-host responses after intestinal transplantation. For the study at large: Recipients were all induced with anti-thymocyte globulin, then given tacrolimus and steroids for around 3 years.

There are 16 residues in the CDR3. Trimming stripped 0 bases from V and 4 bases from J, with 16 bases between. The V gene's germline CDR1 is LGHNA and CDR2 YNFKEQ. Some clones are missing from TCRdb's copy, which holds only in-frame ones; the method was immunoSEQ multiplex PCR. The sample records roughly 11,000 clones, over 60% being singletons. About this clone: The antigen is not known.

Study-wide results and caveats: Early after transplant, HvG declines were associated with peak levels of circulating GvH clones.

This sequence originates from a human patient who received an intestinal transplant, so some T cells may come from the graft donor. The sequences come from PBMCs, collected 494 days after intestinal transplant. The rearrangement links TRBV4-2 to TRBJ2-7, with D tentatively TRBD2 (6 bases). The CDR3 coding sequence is TGTGCCAGCAGCCAAGATGGGTCGGGACTGCTATACGAGCAGTACTTC. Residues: CASSQDGSGLLYEQYF.